The rows below give T cell receptor beta chains drawn from one sample of a study of long-term antiretroviral therapy in people with HIV. Some clones are missing from TCRdb's copy, which holds only in-frame ones; the method was immunoSEQ multiplex PCR. The repertoire holds tens of thousands of clones, with about 80% as singletons. The material sequenced was unsorted PBMCs, taken 0.3 years after starting antiretroviral therapy. The receptors derive from a man aged 50 to 59 with HIV. CDR3s include the opening cysteine and the closing phenylalanine or tryptophan. The D gene is left open where the match is weak. Size is stated for part of the rows, as once, few or many counts, or as a class when the clone is expanded.

CASSLGLYGYTF,TGTGCCAGCAGCTTGGGGCTCTATGGCTACACCTTC,TRBJ1-2,-,TRBV7-2,12,-
CASGFAGWGEKLFF,TGCGCCAGCGGCTTTGCAGGGTGGGGTGAAAAACTGTTTTTT,TRBJ1-4,-,TRBV5-1,14,-
CASSLDSSYSNQPQHF,TGTGCCAGCAGCTTGGATTCGAGTTATAGCAATCAGCCCCAGCATTTT,TRBJ1-5,-,TRBV5-5,16,-
CAWSEGGYGYTF,TGTGCCTGGAGCGAGGGAGGCTATGGCTACACCTTC,TRBJ1-2,once,TRBV30,12,-
CASSSPYEQYF,TGTGCCAGCAGCTCGCCCTACGAGCAGTACTTC,TRBJ2-7,-,TRBV11-2,11,-
CASSIQTGYSNQPQHF,TGTGCCAGTAGTATCCAGACGGGATATAGCAATCAGCCCCAGCATTTT,TRBJ1-5,-,TRBV19,16,-
CASSLVPSGTGYGYTF,TGTGCCAGCAGCTTAGTCCCATCCGGGACAGGGTATGGCTACACCTTC,TRBJ1-2,once,TRBV7-2,16,TRBD1
CSAMTSPELFF,TGCAGTGCGATGACTAGCCCAGAGCTGTTCTTC,TRBJ2-1,once,TRBV20-1,11,TRBD2
CASSSLRFRDTEAFF,TGTGCCAGCAGTTCCCTAAGATTTAGGGACACTGAAGCTTTCTTT,TRBJ1-1,-,TRBV28,15,-
CASSPRRSGDTEAFF,TGTGCCAGCTCACCACGTAGGTCGGGGGACACTGAAGCTTTCTTT,TRBJ1-1,-,TRBV18,15,-
CASSIAEGSYEQYF,TGTGCCAGTAGTATCGCCGAGGGCTCCTACGAGCAGTACTTC,TRBJ2-7,few,TRBV19,14,-
CASSLGPLNTEAFF,TGTGCCAGCAGCCTTGGACCCTTGAACACTGAAGCTTTCTTT,TRBJ1-1,-,TRBV7-2,14,-
CASTNSIPGGSTDTQYF,TGTGCCAGCACCAATTCCATCCCTGGAGGGAGCACAGATACGCAGTATTTT,TRBJ2-3,-,TRBV9,17,-
CASSTEDANTEAFF,TGTGCCAGCAGCACAGAGGACGCGAACACTGAAGCTTTCTTT,TRBJ1-1,few,TRBV9,14,-
CASSPSDLNTEAFF,TGTGCCAGCAGTCCATCGGACTTGAACACTGAAGCTTTCTTT,TRBJ1-1,-,TRBV27,14,-
CASSMAIHNTEAFF,TGTGCCAGTAGTATGGCAATCCATAACACTGAAGCTTTCTTT,TRBJ1-1,-,TRBV19,14,-
CASSKLAGGSYEQYF,TGCGCCAGCAGCAAACTAGCGGGAGGGTCCTACGAGCAGTACTTC,TRBJ2-7,once,TRBV4-3,15,TRBD2
CASSEPGQGAPLDPGGYTF,TGCGCCAGCAGTGAGCCTGGACAGGGTGCTCCTTTAGACCCGGGTGGCTACACCTTC,TRBJ1-2,once,TRBV10-2,19,TRBD1
CASSLSLTGTMNTEAFF,TGTGCCAGCAGTTTAAGTCTGACAGGGACCATGAACACTGAAGCTTTCTTT,TRBJ1-1,-,TRBV28,17,TRBD1
CASSLYTSGAVSYEQYF,TGTGCCAGCAGCTTATACACTAGCGGGGCTGTCTCCTACGAGCAGTACTTC,TRBJ2-7,-,TRBV7-2,17,TRBD2
CASSLSGAEAFF,TGTGCCAGCAGTTTGTCGGGCGCTGAAGCTTTCTTT,TRBJ1-1,-,TRBV6-5,12,-
CASGLVLAREPGNEQFF,TGTGCTAGTGGTTTGGTACTAGCGAGGGAGCCGGGAAATGAGCAGTTCTTC,TRBJ2-1,-,TRBV12-5,17,TRBD2
CASSWGGTEAFF,TGCGCCAGCAGCTGGGGGGGTACTGAAGCTTTCTTT,TRBJ1-1,-,TRBV4-1,12,-
CASSFDKGVDQLNTEAFF,TGTGCCAGCAGTTTTGATAAGGGAGTGGACCAGCTGAACACTGAAGCTTTCTTT,TRBJ1-1,-,TRBV28,18,-
CASSPRTGNPYEQYF,TGTGCCAGCAGCCCTAGGACAGGAAATCCCTACGAGCAGTACTTC,TRBJ2-7,-,TRBV11-3,15,TRBD1
CASSSSGRDPDNTEAFF,TGTGCCAGCAGCTCATCCGGCCGGGACCCAGATAACACTGAAGCTTTCTTT,TRBJ1-1,-,TRBV7-8,17,-
CASSLYGGRSNQPQHF,TGTGCCAGCAGTTTATATGGGGGGCGCTCCAATCAGCCCCAGCATTTT,TRBJ1-5,-,TRBV27,16,-
CASTYGGKATEAFF,TGTGCCAGCACCTACGGGGGCAAGGCGACTGAAGCTTTCTTT,TRBJ1-1,-,TRBV18,14,-
CASSIGDNTEAFF,TGTGCCAGTAGTATAGGGGACAACACTGAAGCTTTCTTT,TRBJ1-1,-,TRBV19,13,-
CASSLGGSIGYTF,TGTGCCAGCAGCTTAGGGGGAAGTATTGGCTACACCTTC,TRBJ1-2,-,TRBV5-5,13,-
CASSLGSRGQGETQYF,TGTGCCAGCAGTTTAGGGTCCAGGGGGCAAGGGGAGACCCAGTACTTC,TRBJ2-5,-,TRBV28,16,TRBD1
CASSFTTRPYEQYF,TGTGCCAGCAGCTTTACGACACGTCCCTACGAGCAGTACTTC,TRBJ2-7,few,TRBV7-2,14,-
CASSPVDRGTNGYTF,TGTGCCAGCAGCCCAGTTGACAGGGGGACTAATGGCTACACCTTC,TRBJ1-2,-,TRBV6-5,15,TRBD1
CASSQARGVEAFF,TGCGCCAGCAGCCAAGCGAGGGGCGTTGAAGCTTTCTTT,TRBJ1-1,-,TRBV4-1,13,-
CASKDPNTEAFF,TGTGCCAGTAAGGACCCGAACACTGAAGCTTTCTTT,TRBJ1-1,-,TRBV19,12,-
CASSTGQGSNQPQHF,TGCGCCAGCTCAACGGGACAGGGGAGCAATCAGCCCCAGCATTTT,TRBJ1-5,few,TRBV4-1,15,TRBD1
CASSLFQGEETQYF,TGTGCCAGCAGCTTGTTCCAGGGGGAAGAGACCCAGTACTTC,TRBJ2-5,-,TRBV5-5,14,TRBD1